The source of this TCR beta chain is a study of cytomegalovirus exposure and HLA in healthy donors. Points from the study as a whole: Apparent HLA restriction characterized most CMV-associated TCR beta chains in a later analysis. It was confirmed in vitro that a few of the CMV-associated chains were specific for CMV antigens. Analysis was performed later, and it showed HLA-associated TCR beta chains to be more clonally expanded than equally common others. Cytomegalovirus-associated status was assigned to about 150 TCR beta chains.

Primers: 60 Vbeta forward and 13 Jbeta reverse. TCRdb keeps only in-frame clones here, not all; method: immunoSEQ multiplex PCR. Among some 220,000 clones, just under 80% were seen once, and the ten largest hold 0.4% to 0.6%. Turning to this clone: Its target is unknown.

CDR1 is SNHLY, CDR2 FYNNEI, per germline. The CDR3 runs 16 residues. V was clipped by 6 bases and J by 0 bases, with 14 bases between them. This TCR was recovered from a boy aged 5-17 years in good health and CMV-seronegative. Sequenced: PBMCs. The V call is TRBV2, the J call TRBJ1-4; unclear D gene. The CDR3 spells CASSSQLAATNEKLFF. The CDR3 nucleotides are TGTGCCAGCAGCTCCCAGTTGGCCGCAACTAATGAAAAACTGTTTTTT. The variable domain in full, completed from reference TRBV2 and TRBJ1-4, reads EPEVTQTPSHQVTQMGQEVILRCVPISNHLYFYWYRQILGQKVEFLVSFYNNEISEKSEIFDDQFSVERPDGSNFTLKIRSTKLEDSAMYFCASSSQLAATNEKLFFGSGTQLSVL.